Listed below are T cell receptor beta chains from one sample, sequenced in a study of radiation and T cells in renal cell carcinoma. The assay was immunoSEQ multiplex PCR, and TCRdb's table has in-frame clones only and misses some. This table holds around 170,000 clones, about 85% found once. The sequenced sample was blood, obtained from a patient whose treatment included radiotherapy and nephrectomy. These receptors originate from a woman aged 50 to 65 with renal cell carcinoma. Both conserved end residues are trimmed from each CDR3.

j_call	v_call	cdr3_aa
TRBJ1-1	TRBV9	ASSGGMNTEAF
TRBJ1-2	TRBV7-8	ASSLGGQGVYYGYT
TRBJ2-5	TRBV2	ASRPTGGETQY
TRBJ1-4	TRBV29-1	SVEVGEKLF
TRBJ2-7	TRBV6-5	ASSYLSEQY
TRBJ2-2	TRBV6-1	ASSPDGLPTGELF
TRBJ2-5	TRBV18	ASSWTGERSETQY
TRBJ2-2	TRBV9	ASSVDSGPRSTGELF
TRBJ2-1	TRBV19	ASSIQASGVANEQF
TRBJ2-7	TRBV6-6	ASRLESSYEQY
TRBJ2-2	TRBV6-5	ASSRGTANTGELF
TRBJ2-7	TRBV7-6	ASSLEAGTYEQY
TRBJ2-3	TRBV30	AWSVPPDTQY
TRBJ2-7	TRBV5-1	ASSSRDRDGSYEQY
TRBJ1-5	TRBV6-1	ASSVASNQPQH
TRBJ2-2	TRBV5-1	ASSLGQLAGELF
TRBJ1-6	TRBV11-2	ASSLGTGYYSPLH
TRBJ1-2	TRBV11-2	ASSLGGYGYT
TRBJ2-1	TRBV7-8	ASNDGGYNEQF
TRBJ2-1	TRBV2	ASSEAGSYNEQF
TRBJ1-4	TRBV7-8	ASSLLTVNEKLF
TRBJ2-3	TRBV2	ASRGGVSTDTQY
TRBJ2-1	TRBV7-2	ASSLSAPGAGGGNEQF
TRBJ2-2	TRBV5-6	ASSLIGPNTGELF
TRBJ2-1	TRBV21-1	ASSRAGPYNEQF
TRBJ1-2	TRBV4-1	ASSGQGLYGYT
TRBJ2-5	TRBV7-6	ASSFTYIDTKETQY
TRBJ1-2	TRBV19	ASSITKGGRGRGYT
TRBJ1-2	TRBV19	ASSIRTGGGYT
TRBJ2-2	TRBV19	ALSPGQYTGELF
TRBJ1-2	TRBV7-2	ASSPVVGFDGYT
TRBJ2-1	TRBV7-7	ASSSTSGGAYNEQF
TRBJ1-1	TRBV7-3	ASSLSPRDTEAF
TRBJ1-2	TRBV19	ASRTDADYGYT
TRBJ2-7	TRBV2	ASGEEGWIYEQY
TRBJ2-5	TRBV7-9	ASSLVTSVKTQY
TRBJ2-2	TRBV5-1	ASGSLLAENTGELF
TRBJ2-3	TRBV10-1	ASRPGQDTDTQY
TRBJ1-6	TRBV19	ASNDRTANSPLH
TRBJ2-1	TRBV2	ASIREALHNEQF
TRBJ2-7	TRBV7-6	ASSLTGPLPTYEQY